Reported below is one T cell receptor beta chain. The antigen is unknown. Researchers used the Oncomine TCR Beta short-read assay to sequence DNA from cultured CD4+ T cells. TCRdb ran MiXCR on the PCR reads and lists one entry per CDR3 protein. The sample holds about 11,000 distinct CDR3 sequences; around 59% are singletons and the top ten take around 9%. The sample comes from a study of vaccination and CD4 T cells after COVID-19. In the study overall: The authors exposed cells to overlapping spike peptides derived from SARS-CoV-2, HCoV-NL63, HCoV-OC43 and HCoV-229E.

CDR3 length equals 15 residues. The V and J ends lost 0 bases and 6 bases respectively, with 12 bases between them. Germline CDR1 is MNHEY and CDR2 is SVGAGI. The treatment: approximately nine-day PBMC culture with coronavirus spike peptide pools or control peptides (ViraFEST assay). The specimen sequenced was CD4+ T cells from blood, cultured in vitro. The TCR originated in a human donor who had recovered from COVID-19. The V gene is TRBV6-5, the J gene TRBJ1-5, with D unresolved. This CDR3 is CASSYSPGNGQPQHF. The DNA for the CDR3 is TGTGCCAGCAGTTACTCCCCGGGGAATGGTCAGCCCCAGCATTTT.